This TCR beta chain is drawn from a study of blood T cell repertoires in COVID-19. Looking at the study overall: Both acute and convalescent COVID-19 samples were obtained from the United States, Italy and Spain. PBMCs, B-cell-depleted T cells, or T cells provided the cDNA or gDNA that made up the material.

Recruited during active infection, patients (from Seattle) were subsequently followed longitudinally. The germline V gene has CDR1 SGHAT and CDR2 FQNNGV. Trimming stripped 1 base from V and 8 bases from J, with 12 bases between. There are 14 residues in the CDR3. As handled by the study authors: Amplification with reference gene primers provided the estimates of nucleated cell counts. Clones were sequenced by immunoSEQ multiplex PCR, and TCRdb holds only the in-frame ones, with some missing. Clonal size and the V and J genes are those of that table, whereas D and trimming came from the DNA. The data contain 300,000 to 450,000 clones, around 87% of them singletons.

The receptor's source is a woman aged 60-70 years with COVID-19, enrolled during active disease. This chain connects TRBV11-2 to TRBJ2-1, with D unclear. Input material: peripheral blood. CDR3 nucleotides: TGTGCCAGCAGCTTAGGGTACAGCCAAGATGAGCAGTTCTTC. Its translation: CASSLGYSQDEQFF.